Sequencing of this TCR beta chain was carried out in a study of blood T cell repertoires in COVID-19. Across the study: The United States, Italy and Spain supplied acute and convalescent COVID-19 samples.

This table comes from immunoSEQ multiplex PCR, and its TCRdb copy is limited to in-frame clones, with some not included. The sample holds some 300,000 clones, around 92% seen once. V trimming: 6 bases; J trimming: 2 bases; junction bases outside the gene matches: 6. CDR3 length: 14 residues. Per germline, CDR1 MDHEN and CDR2 SYDVKM. The material sequenced was PBMCs or T cells enriched from blood (not recorded which). The chain employs TRBV28 and TRBJ2-7; 8 nucleotides match TRBD1. This receptor was taken from a woman in her fifties or sixties who had been exposed to COVID-19. Written as DNA, the CDR3 is TGTGCCAGCAGCGACCAACAGGGGGCCTACGAGCAGTACTTC. It codes for CASSDQQGAYEQYF.